One sample yielded the 3 T cell receptor beta chains listed below, sequenced in a study of blood T cell repertoires in COVID-19. TCRdb's table, derived via immunoSEQ multiplex PCR, lists solely in-frame clones and lacks some. This sample has roughly 63,000 clones; more than 80% occur once, and the top ten carry more than 2.5%. The material sequenced was peripheral blood. Receptor source: a man in his fifties or sixties with acute or convalescent COVID-19.

V gene TRBV10-3 combines with J gene TRBJ2-2; 7 bases map to TRBD1. The V and J ends lost 0 bases and 1 base, in that order; junction bases with no gene match: 14. This CDR3 contains 20 residues. Germline CDR1 ENHRY, CDR2 SYGVKD. CDR3 region: CAISESCVVRGRRNTGELFF. The DNA for the CDR3 is TGTGCCATCAGTGAGTCCTGTGTCGTGAGGGGGCGCCGGAACACCGGGGAGCTGTTTTTT.

The rearrangement links TRBV4-1 to TRBJ1-5; 9 nucleotides line up with TRBD1. Germline values: CDR1 MGHRA, CDR2 YSYEKL. This CDR3 spans 20 amino acids. The junction had 14 bases not matched to a gene; V was cut back by 0 bases and J by 2 bases. The CDR3 region has the DNA TGCGCCAGCAGCCAAGATCCGGGACAGGGCTCTTACCATCGCAATCAGCCCCAGCATTTT. This encodes CASSQDPGQGSYHRNQPQHF.

The J gene is TRBJ2-1, the V gene TRBV19; 7 bases agree with TRBD2. The CDR3 runs to 17 residues. The trim removed 3 bases at V and 8 bases at J, leaving 16 bases unmatched. The V gene's germline CDR1 is LNHDA and CDR2 SQIVND (reference sequence). The CDR3 DNA reads as TGTGCCAGTAGTATCCCACTCCTAGCGGCGACGAGGGATGAGCAGTTCTTC. As protein: CASSIPLLAATRDEQFF.